Following are 16 T cell receptor beta chains from one sample sequenced in a study of blood T cell repertoires in COVID-19. Sequencing was performed with immunoSEQ multiplex PCR; in TCRdb, only in-frame clones are kept and a portion is missing. The table records around 96,000 clones, over 90% of them present only once. Material for sequencing was peripheral blood. These receptors all come from a human donor with active COVID-19. The donor label of this sample is uncertain.

The chain employs TRBV7-8 and TRBJ1-5, with 7 bases identical to TRBD1. The CDR3 is made up of 16 amino acids. The germline CDR1 and CDR2 sequences are SGHVS and FQNEAQ. Trimming took 5 bases from V and 0 from J; bases not matched to a gene: 7. DNA for the CDR3: TGTGCCAGCAGCGCAGGGACAGATGATAGCAATCAGCCCCAGCATTTT. Translated: CASSAGTDDSNQPQHF. Supplemented by reference TRBV7-8 and TRBJ1-5, the full variable domain reads GAGVSQSPRYKVAKRGQDVALRCDPISGHVSLFWYQQALGQGPEFLTYFQNEAQLDKSGLPSDRFFAERPEGSVSTLKIQRTQQEDSAVYLCASSAGTDDSNQPQHFGDGTRLSIL.

This chain connects TRBV28 to TRBJ1-3; 9 bases are shared with TRBD1. V lost 5 bases to trimming and J lost 0 bases; unmatched junction nucleotides: 2. CDR1 and CDR2 from the germline V gene are MDHEN and SYDVKM. The CDR3 is 15 amino acids. The CDR3 region has the DNA TGTGCCAGCAGTATGGACAGGGGCTCTGGAAACACCATATATTTT. This codes for CASSMDRGSGNTIYF.

The chain couples TRBV5-1 to TRBJ2-1; maybe TRBD1 (5 bases). CDR1 SGHRS and CDR2 YFSETQ come from the germline V gene. The CDR3 consists of 15 residues. V lost 3 bases, J lost 0 bases, and 10 bases lay in between. Here the CDR3 DNA reads TGCGCCAGCAGCTCGGACAACTACTCCTACAATGAGCAGTTCTTC. It yields the protein CASSSDNYSYNEQFF.

The gene calls are TRBV11-2 and TRBJ1-1; maybe TRBD1 (5 bases). The V and J ends lost 3 bases and 4 bases respectively, with 9 bases between them. This CDR3 contains 13 residues. Germline assignment: CDR1 SGHAT and CDR2 FQNNGV. CDR3 loop: CASSFQGATEAFF. The CDR3 coding sequence is TGTGCCAGCAGCTTCCAGGGTGCCACTGAAGCTTTCTTT.

The gene calls are TRBV6-5 and TRBJ1-1; TRBD1 matches 11 bases. This CDR3 spans 14 amino acids. Looked up from germline, CDR1 is MNHEY and CDR2 is SVGAGI. V dropped 7 bases and J dropped 6; count of bases not matched to a gene: 7. The chain's CDR3 is CASKLGQGGPEAFF. As DNA, the CDR3 is TGTGCCAGCAAGCTGGGACAGGGGGGACCTGAAGCTTTCTTT.

The genes are TRBV3-1 (or the pseudogene TRBV3-2) and TRBJ2-5; 8 bases line up with TRBD2. Germline V gives CDR1 LGHDT, CDR2 YNNKEL (reference sequence). Trimming removed 4 bases from V and 1 base from J; junction bases left unmatched: 8. This CDR3 has 16 residues. CDR3 in DNA: TGTGCCAGCAGCCGCCATAGCGGGAATCTCCAAGAGACCCAGTACTTC. Its protein is CASSRHSGNLQETQYF.

The chain is built from TRBV24-1 and TRBJ2-7; TRBD1 might be the D (6 bases). The CDR3 is 13 amino acids. V lost 3 bases and J 3 bases, leaving 8 bases between the germline ends. The germline V gene encodes CDR1 KGHDR and CDR2 SFDVKD. The CDR3 region has the DNA TGTGCCACCAGTGATACAGGGTTCTACGAGCAGTACTTC. It encodes CATSDTGFYEQYF.

The genes are TRBV11-3 and TRBJ1-3, with D hard to call. CDR1 is SGHNT, CDR2 YENEEA, per germline. The CDR3 is 13 residues long. Trimming removed 3 bases at V and 4 bases at J, with 7 bases between. The CDR3 loop reads CASSLTLGNTIYF. CDR3 coding DNA: TGTGCCAGCAGCTTGACACTCGGAAACACCATATATTTT. Variable domain in full (rest from reference TRBV11-3 and TRBJ1-3): EAGVVQSPRYKIIEKKQPVAFWCNPISGHNTLYWYLQNLGQGPELLIRYENEEAVDDSQLPKDRFSAERLKGVDSTLKIQPAELGDSAVYLCASSLTLGNTIYFGEGSWLTVV.

The CDR3 spells CASQASGMANTQYF. CDR3 sequence (DNA): TGCGCCAGCCAGGCTAGCGGGATGGCGAATACGCAGTATTTT. The gene calls are TRBV5-1 and TRBJ2-3; 9 bases align to TRBD2. This CDR3 contains 14 residues. After removal of 7 bases from V and 7 bases from J, the junction contained 10 bases not matched to a gene. Germline loops: CDR1 SGHRS, CDR2 YFSETQ.

The rearrangement links TRBV7-2 to TRBJ1-2, with TRBD1 matching 12 bases. V lost 4 bases, J lost 8 bases, and 8 bases stayed unmatched. Germline CDR1 is SGHTA and CDR2 is FQGNSA. This CDR3 comprises 15 residues. The CDR3 is CASSSGTGGAIGYTF. The CDR3 DNA sequence: TGTGCCAGCAGCTCCGGGACAGGGGGCGCGATCGGCTACACCTTC.

V and J are TRBV7-2 and TRBJ1-1; maybe TRBD1 (5 bases). The germline V gene has CDR1 SGHTA and CDR2 FQGNSA. Trimming cost V 3 bases and J 1 base, with 6 bases left between them. The CDR3 is 13 residues long. For the CDR3, the DNA is TGTGCCAGCAGCTTCGGGGGGAACACTGAAGCTTTCTTT. It codes for CASSFGGNTEAFF.

This chain connects TRBV20-1 to TRBJ2-7, with TRBD1 as a possible D gene (5 bases). The CDR3 is 13 amino acids. Germline V CDR1 and CDR2: DFQATT, SNEGSKA (reference sequence). V was cut by 3 bases and J by 1 base, with 10 bases left in between. The CDR3 loop reads CSASPRVSYEQYF. DNA for the CDR3: TGCAGTGCTAGTCCCAGGGTATCCTACGAGCAGTACTTC.

The DNA for the CDR3 is TGCAGTGCTAGTGACGGGGGGGCAGGAACCGGGGAGCTGTTTTTT. It yields the protein CSASDGGAGTGELFF. This sequence joins TRBV20-1 and TRBJ2-2; 8 bases fit TRBD2. Germline assignment: CDR1 DFQATT and CDR2 SNEGSKA (reference sequence). The junction had 8 bases not matched to a gene; V was cut back by 3 bases and J by 5 bases. CDR3 size: 15 residues.

The genes are TRBV3-1 (or the pseudogene TRBV3-2) and TRBJ2-1; possibly TRBD1 for D (6 bases). The V gene's germline CDR1 is LGHDT and CDR2 YNNKEL (reference sequence). Trimming stripped 0 bases from V and 8 bases from J, with 20 bases between. The CDR3 has 17 amino acids. CDR3 coding DNA: TGTGCCAGCAGCCAAGATGGTTTGGAACAGGGCGGTGATGAGCAGTTCTTC. Protein product: CASSQDGLEQGGDEQFF.

The V and J genes are TRBV4-1 and TRBJ2-2; 10 bases map to TRBD2. Germline lookup yields CDR1 MGHRA and CDR2 YSYEKL. The CDR3 covers 19 residues. The V and J ends lost 5 bases and 5 bases, in that order; junction bases with no gene match: 17. The CDR3 DNA sequence: TGCGCCAGCAGCGAAGGGATGGTAGCGGGAGGCCCCCGAACCGGGGAGCTGTTTTTT. Amino acid sequence: CASSEGMVAGGPRTGELFF.

The genes are TRBV19 and TRBJ1-6; weak D call: TRBD1 (5 bases). V was clipped by 7 bases and J by 9 bases, with 16 bases between them. Germline values: CDR1 LNHDA, CDR2 SQIVND (reference sequence). There are 14 residues in the CDR3. DNA of the CDR3: TGTGCCAGTACTCCCGGGACTGAGAGTTCACCCCTCCACTTT. This translates into CASTPGTESSPLHF.